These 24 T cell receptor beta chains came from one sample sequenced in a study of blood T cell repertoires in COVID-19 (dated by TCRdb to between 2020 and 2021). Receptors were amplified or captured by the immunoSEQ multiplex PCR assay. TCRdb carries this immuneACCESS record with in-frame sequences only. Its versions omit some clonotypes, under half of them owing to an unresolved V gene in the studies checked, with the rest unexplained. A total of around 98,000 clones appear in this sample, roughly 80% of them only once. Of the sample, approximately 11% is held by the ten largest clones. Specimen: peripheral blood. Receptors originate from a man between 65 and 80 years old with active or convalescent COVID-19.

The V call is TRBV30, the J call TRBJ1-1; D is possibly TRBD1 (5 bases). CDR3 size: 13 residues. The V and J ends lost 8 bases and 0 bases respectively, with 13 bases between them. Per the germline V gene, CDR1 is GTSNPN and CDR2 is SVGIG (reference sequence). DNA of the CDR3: TGTGCCGGAATGACAGAGATGAACACTGAAGCTTTCTTT. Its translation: CAGMTEMNTEAFF.

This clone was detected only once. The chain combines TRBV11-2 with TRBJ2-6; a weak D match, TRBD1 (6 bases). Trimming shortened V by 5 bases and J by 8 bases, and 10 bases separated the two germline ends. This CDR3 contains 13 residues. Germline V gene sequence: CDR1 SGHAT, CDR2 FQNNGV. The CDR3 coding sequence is TGTGCCAGCAGCCCCGGGACACCCAACGTCCTGACTTTC. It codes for CASSPGTPNVLTF.

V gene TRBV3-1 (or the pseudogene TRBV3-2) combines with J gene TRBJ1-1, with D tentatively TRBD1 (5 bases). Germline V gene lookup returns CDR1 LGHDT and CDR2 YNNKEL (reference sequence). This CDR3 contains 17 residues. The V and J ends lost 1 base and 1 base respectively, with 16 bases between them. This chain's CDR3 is CASSQVTGRTRNTEAFF. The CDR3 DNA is TGTGCCAGCAGCCAAGTCACTGGGCGGACACGGAACACTGAAGCTTTCTTT.

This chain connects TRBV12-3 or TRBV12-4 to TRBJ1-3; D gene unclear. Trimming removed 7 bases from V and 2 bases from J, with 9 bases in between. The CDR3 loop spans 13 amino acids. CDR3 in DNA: TGTGCCAGCACCGTACGGGCTGGAAACACCATATATTTT. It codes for CASTVRAGNTIYF.

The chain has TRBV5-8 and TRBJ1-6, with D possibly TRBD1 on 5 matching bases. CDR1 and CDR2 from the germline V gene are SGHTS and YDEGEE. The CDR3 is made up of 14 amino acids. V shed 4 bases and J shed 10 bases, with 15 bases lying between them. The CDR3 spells CASSRLRGNSPLHF. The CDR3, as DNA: TGTGCCAGCAGCCGGCTAAGGGGAAACTCACCCCTCCACTTT.

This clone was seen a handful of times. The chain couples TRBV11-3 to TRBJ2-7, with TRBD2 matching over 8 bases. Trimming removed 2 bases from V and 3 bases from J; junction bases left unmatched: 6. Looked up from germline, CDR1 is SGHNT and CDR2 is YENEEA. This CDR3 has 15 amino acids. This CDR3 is CASSLTSGSGYEQYF. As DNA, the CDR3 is TGTGCCAGCAGCTTAACTAGCGGTAGCGGCTACGAGCAGTACTTC.

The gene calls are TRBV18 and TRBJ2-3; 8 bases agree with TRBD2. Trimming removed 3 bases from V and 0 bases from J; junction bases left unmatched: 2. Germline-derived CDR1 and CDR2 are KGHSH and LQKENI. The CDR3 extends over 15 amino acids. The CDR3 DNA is TGTGCCAGCTCACCCGGGGGGGCGAGCACAGATACGCAGTATTTT. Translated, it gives CASSPGGASTDTQYF. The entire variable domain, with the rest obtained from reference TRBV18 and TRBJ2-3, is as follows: NAGVMQNPRHLVRRRGQEARLRCSPMKGHSHVYWYRQLPEEGLKFMVYLQKENIIDESGMPKERFSAEFPKEGPSILRIQQVVRGDSAAYFCASSPGGASTDTQYFGPGTRLTVL.

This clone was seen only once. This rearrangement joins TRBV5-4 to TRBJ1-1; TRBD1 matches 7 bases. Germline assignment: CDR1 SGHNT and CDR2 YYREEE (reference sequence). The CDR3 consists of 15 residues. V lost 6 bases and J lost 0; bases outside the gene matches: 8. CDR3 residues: CASTDTGVMNTEAFF. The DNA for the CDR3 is TGTGCCAGCACCGACACAGGGGTAATGAACACTGAAGCTTTCTTT.

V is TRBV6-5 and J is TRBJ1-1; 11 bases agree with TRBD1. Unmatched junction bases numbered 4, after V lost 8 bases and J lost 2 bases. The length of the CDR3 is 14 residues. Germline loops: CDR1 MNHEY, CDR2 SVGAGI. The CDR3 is CASGGQGVNTEAFF. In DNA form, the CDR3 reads TGTGCCAGCGGGGGACAGGGGGTTAACACTGAAGCTTTCTTT.

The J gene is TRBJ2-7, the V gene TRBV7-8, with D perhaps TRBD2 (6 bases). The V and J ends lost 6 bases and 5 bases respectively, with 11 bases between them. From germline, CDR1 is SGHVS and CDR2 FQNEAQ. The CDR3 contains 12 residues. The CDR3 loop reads CASSAGSNEQYF. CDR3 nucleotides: TGTGCCAGCAGTGCCGGGAGTAACGAGCAGTACTTC.

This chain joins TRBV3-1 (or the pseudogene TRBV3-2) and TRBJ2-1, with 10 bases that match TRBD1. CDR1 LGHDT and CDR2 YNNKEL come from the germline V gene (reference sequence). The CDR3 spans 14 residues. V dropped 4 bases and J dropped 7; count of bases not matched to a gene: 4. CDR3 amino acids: CASSRTGQGNEQFF. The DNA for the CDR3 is TGTGCCAGCAGCCGAACGGGACAGGGGAATGAGCAGTTCTTC.

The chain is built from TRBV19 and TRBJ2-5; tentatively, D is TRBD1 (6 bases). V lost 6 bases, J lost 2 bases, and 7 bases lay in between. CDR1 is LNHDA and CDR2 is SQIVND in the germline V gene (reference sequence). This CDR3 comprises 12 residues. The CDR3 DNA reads TGTGCCAGTAGGACAGGTCAAGAGACCCAGTACTTC. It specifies CASRTGQETQYF.

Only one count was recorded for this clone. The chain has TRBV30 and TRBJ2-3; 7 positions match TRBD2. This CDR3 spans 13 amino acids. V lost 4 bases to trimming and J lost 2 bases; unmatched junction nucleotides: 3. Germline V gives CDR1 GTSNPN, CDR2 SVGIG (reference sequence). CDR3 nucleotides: TGTGCCTGGACGCGGGGGAACACAGATACGCAGTATTTT. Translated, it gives CAWTRGNTDTQYF.

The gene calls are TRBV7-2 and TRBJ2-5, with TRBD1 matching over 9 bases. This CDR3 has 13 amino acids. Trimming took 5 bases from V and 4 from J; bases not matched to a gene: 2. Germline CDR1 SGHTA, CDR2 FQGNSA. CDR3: CASSAGQGETQYF. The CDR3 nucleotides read TGTGCCAGCAGCGCGGGACAGGGAGAGACCCAGTACTTC. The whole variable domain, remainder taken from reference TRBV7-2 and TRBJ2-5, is GAGVSQSPSNKVTEKGKDVELRCDPISGHTALYWYRQSLGQGLEFLIYFQGNSAPDKSGLPSDRFSAERTGGSVSTLTIQRTQQEDSAVYLCASSAGQGETQYFGPGTRLLVL.

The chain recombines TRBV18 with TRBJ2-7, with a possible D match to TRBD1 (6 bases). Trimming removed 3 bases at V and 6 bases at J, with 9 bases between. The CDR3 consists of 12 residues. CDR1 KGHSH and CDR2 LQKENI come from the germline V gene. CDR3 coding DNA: TGTGCCAGCTCACCGGGGGCGCTCGAGCAGTACTTC. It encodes CASSPGALEQYF.

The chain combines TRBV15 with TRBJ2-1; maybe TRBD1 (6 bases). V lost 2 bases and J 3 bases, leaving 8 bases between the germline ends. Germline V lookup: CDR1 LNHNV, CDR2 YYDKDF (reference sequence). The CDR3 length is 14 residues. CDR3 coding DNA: TGTGCCACCAGCAGAAACAGGGACTACAATGAGCAGTTCTTC. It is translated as CATSRNRDYNEQFF.

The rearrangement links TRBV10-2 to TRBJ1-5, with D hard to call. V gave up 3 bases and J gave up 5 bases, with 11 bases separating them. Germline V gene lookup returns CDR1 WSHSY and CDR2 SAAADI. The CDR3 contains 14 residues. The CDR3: CASSEVGSYQPQHF. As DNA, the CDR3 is TGCGCCAGCAGTGAAGTGGGCAGCTATCAGCCCCAGCATTTT.

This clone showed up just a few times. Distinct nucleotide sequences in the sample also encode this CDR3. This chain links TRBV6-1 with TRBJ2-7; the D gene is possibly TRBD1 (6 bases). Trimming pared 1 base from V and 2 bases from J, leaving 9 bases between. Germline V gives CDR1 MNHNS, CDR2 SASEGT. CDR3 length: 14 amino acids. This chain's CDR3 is CASSEVGTTYEQYF. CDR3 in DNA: TGTGCCAGCAGTGAAGTGGGGACAACCTACGAGCAGTACTTC.

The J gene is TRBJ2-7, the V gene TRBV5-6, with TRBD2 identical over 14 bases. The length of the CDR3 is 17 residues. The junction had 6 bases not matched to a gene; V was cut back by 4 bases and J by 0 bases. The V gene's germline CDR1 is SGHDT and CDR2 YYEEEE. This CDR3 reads CASSLWGLAGVSYEQYF. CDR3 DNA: TGTGCCAGCAGCCTCTGGGGACTAGCGGGGGTCTCCTACGAGCAGTACTTC.

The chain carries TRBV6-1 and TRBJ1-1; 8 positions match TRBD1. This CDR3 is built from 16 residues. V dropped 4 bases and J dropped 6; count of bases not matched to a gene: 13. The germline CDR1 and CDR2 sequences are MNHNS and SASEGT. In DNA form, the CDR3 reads TGTGCCAGCAGTGTGGGCAGGGGGCTTCGAACGGCTGAAGCTTTCTTT. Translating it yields CASSVGRGLRTAEAFF.

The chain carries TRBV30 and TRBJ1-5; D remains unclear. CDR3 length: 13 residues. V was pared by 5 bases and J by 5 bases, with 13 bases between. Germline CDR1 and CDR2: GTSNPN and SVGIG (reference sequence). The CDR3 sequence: CAWGRGEDQPQHF. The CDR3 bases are TGTGCCTGGGGCCGCGGGGAGGATCAGCCCCAGCATTTT.

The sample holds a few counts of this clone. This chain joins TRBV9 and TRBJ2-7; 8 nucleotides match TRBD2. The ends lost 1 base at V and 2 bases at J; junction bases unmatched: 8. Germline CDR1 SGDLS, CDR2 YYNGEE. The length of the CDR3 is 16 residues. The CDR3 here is CASSVSTGTSAYEQYF. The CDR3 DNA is TGTGCCAGCAGCGTAAGCACCGGGACTAGTGCCTACGAGCAGTACTTC.

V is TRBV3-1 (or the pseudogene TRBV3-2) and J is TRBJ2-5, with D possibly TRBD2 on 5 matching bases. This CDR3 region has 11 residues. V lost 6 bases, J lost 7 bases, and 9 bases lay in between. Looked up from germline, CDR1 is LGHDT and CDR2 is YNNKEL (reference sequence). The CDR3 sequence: CASSNRGTQYF. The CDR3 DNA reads TGTGCCAGCAGTAATCGGGGGACCCAGTACTTC.

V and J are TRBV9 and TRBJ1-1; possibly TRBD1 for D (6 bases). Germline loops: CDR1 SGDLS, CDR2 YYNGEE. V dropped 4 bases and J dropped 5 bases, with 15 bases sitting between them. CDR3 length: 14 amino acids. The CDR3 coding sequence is TGTGCCAGCAGCAGACAAGGGGGTAGAACTGAAGCTTTCTTT. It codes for CASSRQGGRTEAFF.